This TCR beta chain comes out of a study of blood T cell repertoires in COVID-19. Individuals aged about 18 to 89 years were recruited from 24 US areas. Cohort assignment relied on participant-reported clinical history. The recovered donors of Cohort 3 showed two negative PCRs, clearance, or symptom resolution. V was clipped by 6 bases and J by 12 bases, with 15 bases between them. CDR1 and CDR2 from the germline V gene are DFQATT and SNEGSKA (reference sequence). The CDR3 runs 11 residues. Under the authors' procedure: The assay estimated nucleated cells by amplifying reference gene primers. Measured with immunoSEQ multiplex PCR; TCRdb has only the in-frame clones, and not every one. D and trimming come from the DNA, and the V and J calls and clone size come from that table. The profile covers 330,000 or so clones, with more than 85% appearing a single time and about 2.7% taken by the ten largest.

The sample was PBMCs or T cells enriched from blood (not recorded which). This clonotype was sampled from a woman aged 25 to 45 who had recovered from COVID-19. The gene calls are TRBV20-1 and TRBJ2-1; D is perhaps TRBD2 (5 bases). This CDR3 reads CSATSAPGQFF. CDR3 DNA: TGCAGTGCCACTAGTGCCCCGGGGCAGTTCTTC.